Listed here is a single TCR beta chain. Relative to the germline gene, one junction end is altered; a read error may explain this. The CDR3 length is 14 residues. From germline, CDR1 is SGHAT and CDR2 FQNNGV. The sample originates from a study of tumor-infiltrating lymphocytes in primary liver carcinoma. The authors made TCR beta cDNA from 450 to 600 ng total RNA with a constant-region primer. Each TCR beta library was derived from three nested multiplex PCR rounds that employed slightly modified ARM-PCR. Forward primers for TRBV1-TRBV30 and a C-beta reverse primer served the first two PCR rounds, at about 11 cycles each. MiXCR was run by TCRdb on the multiplex PCR reads, yielding one entry per CDR3 protein. Of almost 200,000 distinct CDR3 sequences listed, 65% are singletons. For blood RNA, unsorted whole blood served as the source, and germline DNA was extracted too.

The genes are TRBV11-2 and TRBJ2-3; 7 bases fit TRBD2. The sequence derives from a woman between 55 and 75 years old with primary liver carcinoma and hepatitis B virus infection. The sample taken for sequencing was peripheral blood. Here the CDR3 DNA reads TGTACCAGCAGCAAGGGACTAACGGGAGATACGCAGTATTTT. It codes for CTSSKGLTGDTQYF.